The 12 T cell receptor beta chains presented below share a single source sample, sequenced in a study of blood T cell repertoires in COVID-19. Only in-frame clones appear in the TCRdb table, and some are missing; sequencing was by immunoSEQ multiplex PCR. The sample holds roughly 230,000 clones; more than 75% are singletons and the top ten take over 0.95%. Input material: peripheral blood. The receptor source for this set is a man aged 40-50 years with acute or convalescent COVID-19.

J is TRBJ2-1 and V is TRBV5-4, with a weak D call TRBD2 (6 bases). Germline assignment: CDR1 SGHNT and CDR2 YYREEE (reference sequence). This CDR3 has 16 residues. V was shortened by 2 bases and J by 0 bases, with 12 bases between the two germline ends. CDR3 bases: TGTGCCAGCAGCTTCCGGGACGGGAGCTCCTACAATGAGCAGTTCTTC. Encoded protein: CASSFRDGSSYNEQFF.

The genes are TRBV5-3 and TRBJ2-2, with D possibly being TRBD1 (6 bases). TRBV5-3 is designated an ORF whose function remains uncertain. The CDR3 runs to 14 residues. V lost 0 bases, J lost 7 bases, and 10 bases lay in between. The CDR3 DNA follows: TGTGCCAGAAGCTTGGGGCAGGGGAACGGGGAGCTGTTTTTT. Translating it yields CARSLGQGNGELFF.

The chain joins TRBV10-3 to TRBJ1-2, with 7 bases that match TRBD1. The CDR3 length is 16 residues. Germline loops: CDR1 ENHRY, CDR2 SYGVKD. The V segment lost 0 bases and the J segment 4 bases; nucleotides outside the gene matches: 8. The chain's CDR3 is CAISESPRQGGYGYTF. The DNA of the CDR3 is TGTGCCATCAGTGAGTCACCCAGACAGGGTGGCTATGGCTACACCTTC.

The chain is built from TRBV3-1 (or the pseudogene TRBV3-2) and TRBJ1-1; possibly TRBD1 for D (6 bases). Germline-derived CDR1 and CDR2 are LGHDT and YNNKEL (reference sequence). The V end lost 1 base, the J end lost 11 bases, and 11 bases lay between the germline ends. The CDR3 contains 12 residues. The CDR3 is CASSQAKGVAFF. In DNA form, the CDR3 reads TGTGCCAGCAGCCAAGCCAAGGGGGTCGCTTTCTTT.

In nucleotides, the CDR3 is TGTGCCAGCAGTTTTTTGGCGGGATCCACCGGGGAGCTGTTTTTT. It specifies CASSFLAGSTGELFF. The V gene is TRBV27, the J gene TRBJ2-2; perhaps TRBD2 as D (6 bases). Germline CDR1 reads MNHEY; CDR2 reads SMNVEV (reference sequence). The length of the CDR3 is 15 residues. V was clipped by 3 bases and J by 4 bases, with 12 bases between them.

The V and J genes are TRBV20-1 and TRBJ2-3; D is ambiguous. CDR1 is DFQATT and CDR2 is SNEGSKA in the germline V gene (reference sequence). Trimming took off 3 bases at V and 4 bases at J, with 5 bases between the two ends. The CDR3 runs 11 residues. The CDR3 nucleotides are TGCAGTGCTAGCCTAGCAGATACGCAGTATTTT. Translated: CSASLADTQYF.

The J gene is TRBJ2-1, the V gene TRBV30; the match to TRBD2 covers 8 bases. The CDR3 contains 14 residues. The V and J ends lost 2 bases and 4 bases, in that order; junction bases with no gene match: 4. The germline CDR1 and CDR2 sequences are GTSNPN and SVGIG (reference sequence). Here the CDR3 reads CAWSISGVYNEQFF. The CDR3 nucleotides read TGTGCCTGGAGTATTAGCGGGGTTTACAATGAGCAGTTCTTC. The full variable domain, its missing parts supplied by reference TRBV30 and TRBJ2-1, is SQTIHQWPATLVQPVGSPLSLECTVEGTSNPNLYWYRQAAGRGLQLLFYSVGIGQISSEVPQNLSASRPQDRQFILSSKKLLLSDSGFYLCAWSISGVYNEQFFGPGTRLTVL.

The rearrangement joins TRBV11-3 to TRBJ1-1; the match to TRBD1 covers 9 bases. The germline V gene encodes CDR1 SGHNT and CDR2 YENEEA. J gave up 1 base and V 5 bases, and 8 bases lay outside the gene matches. The CDR3 totals 16 residues. The CDR3 spells CASSPGTGRKNTEAFF. The CDR3 nucleotides are TGTGCCAGCAGCCCCGGGACAGGGAGGAAGAACACTGAAGCTTTCTTT.

This chain uses TRBV7-9 with TRBJ1-1; perhaps TRBD1 as D (5 bases). Trimming cost V 5 bases and J 3 bases, with 13 bases left between them. Germline V gene sequence: CDR1 SEHNR, CDR2 FQNEAQ (reference sequence). The CDR3 covers 14 residues. The CDR3 DNA reads TGTGCCAGCAGCCGCGGTATAGGGGACACTGAAGCTTTCTTT. The encoded protein is CASSRGIGDTEAFF.

This clone was found once. V usage is TRBV4-1 and J usage is TRBJ1-4, with 9 bases fitting TRBD1. Germline V gene data show CDR1 as MGHRA and CDR2 as YSYEKL. V lost 4 bases, J lost 4 bases, and 13 bases stayed unmatched. This CDR3 has 18 amino acids. The CDR3 DNA follows: TGCGCCAGCAGCCCGAGACCTCCGGGACAGGGATATAATGAAAAACTGTTTTTT. Its protein product is CASSPRPPGQGYNEKLFF.

The gene calls are TRBV29-1 and TRBJ2-7; D not resolved. The CDR3 is 11 amino acids. The V and J ends lost 6 bases and 4 bases respectively, with 10 bases between them. CDR1 is SQVTM and CDR2 is ANQGSEA in the germline V gene. The CDR3 region is CSVVFTYEQYF. The CDR3 coding sequence is TGCAGCGTCGTCTTTACTTACGAGCAGTACTTC.

Worth noting for this clone: Other nucleotide sequences from this sample produce the same CDR3. The rearrangement uses TRBV10-3 and TRBJ2-2, with 9 bases that match TRBD1. The trim removed 6 bases at V and 1 base at J, leaving 6 bases unmatched. Germline CDR1 reads ENHRY; CDR2 reads SYGVKD. This CDR3 is 16 amino acids long. The DNA for the CDR3 is TGTGCCATCAGCAAAGGACAGGGGAAGAACACCGGGGAGCTGTTTTTT. Amino acid sequence: CAISKGQGKNTGELFF.